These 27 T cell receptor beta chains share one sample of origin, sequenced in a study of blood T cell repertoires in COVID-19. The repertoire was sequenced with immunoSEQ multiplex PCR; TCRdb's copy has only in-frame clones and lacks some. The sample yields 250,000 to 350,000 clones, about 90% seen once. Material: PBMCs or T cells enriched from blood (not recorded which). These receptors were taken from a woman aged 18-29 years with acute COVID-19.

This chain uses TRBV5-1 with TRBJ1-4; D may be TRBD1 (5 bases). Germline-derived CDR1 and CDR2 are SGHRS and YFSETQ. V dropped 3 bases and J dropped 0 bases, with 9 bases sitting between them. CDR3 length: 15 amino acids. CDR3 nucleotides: TGCGCCAGCAGCTATCGGGGGGCAACTAATGAAAAACTGTTTTTT. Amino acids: CASSYRGATNEKLFF.

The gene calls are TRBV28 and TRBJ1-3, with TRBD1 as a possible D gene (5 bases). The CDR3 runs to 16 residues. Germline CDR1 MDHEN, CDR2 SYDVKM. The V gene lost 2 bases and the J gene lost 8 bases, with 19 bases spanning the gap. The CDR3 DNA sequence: TGTGCCAGCAGTTTAACGGGACTTCTCAGTTCGGACACCATATATTTT. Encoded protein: CASSLTGLLSSDTIYF.

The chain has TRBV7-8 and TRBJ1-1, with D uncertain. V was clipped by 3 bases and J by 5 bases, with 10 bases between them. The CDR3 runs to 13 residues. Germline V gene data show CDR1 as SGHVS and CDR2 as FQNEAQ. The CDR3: CASSLVMETEAFF. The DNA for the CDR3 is TGTGCCAGCAGCTTGGTAATGGAGACTGAAGCTTTCTTT.

The chain's CDR3 is CASSQAHPTSGSFEQFF. CDR3 bases: TGCGCCAGCAGCCAAGCGCACCCGACTAGCGGGAGTTTTGAGCAGTTCTTC. V gene TRBV4-3 combines with J gene TRBJ2-1; TRBD2 matches 12 bases. With 1 base clipped from V and 9 bases from J, the junction kept 10 bases outside the gene matches. This CDR3 has 17 residues. Per the germline V gene, CDR1 is LGHNA and CDR2 is YSLEER.

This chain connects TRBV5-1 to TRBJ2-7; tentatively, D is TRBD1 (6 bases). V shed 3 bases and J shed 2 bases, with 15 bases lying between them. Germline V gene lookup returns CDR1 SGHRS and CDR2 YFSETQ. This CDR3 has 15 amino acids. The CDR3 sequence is CASSSGQRIPYEQYF. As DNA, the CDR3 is TGCGCCAGCAGCTCCGGACAGCGCATCCCCTACGAGCAGTACTTC.

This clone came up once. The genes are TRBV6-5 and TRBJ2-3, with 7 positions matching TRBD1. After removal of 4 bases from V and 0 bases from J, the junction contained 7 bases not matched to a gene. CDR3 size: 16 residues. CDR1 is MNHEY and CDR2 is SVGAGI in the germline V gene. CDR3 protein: CASSSATGVSTDTQYF. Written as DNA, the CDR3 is TGTGCCAGCAGTTCGGCCACAGGGGTTAGCACAGATACGCAGTATTTT.

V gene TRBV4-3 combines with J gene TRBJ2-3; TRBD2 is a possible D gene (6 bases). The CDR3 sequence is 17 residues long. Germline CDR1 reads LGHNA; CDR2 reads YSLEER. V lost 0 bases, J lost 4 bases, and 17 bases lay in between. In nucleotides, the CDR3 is TGCGCCAGCAGCCAAGATAGAGGAACTAGCTGGGCAGATACGCAGTATTTT. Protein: CASSQDRGTSWADTQYF.

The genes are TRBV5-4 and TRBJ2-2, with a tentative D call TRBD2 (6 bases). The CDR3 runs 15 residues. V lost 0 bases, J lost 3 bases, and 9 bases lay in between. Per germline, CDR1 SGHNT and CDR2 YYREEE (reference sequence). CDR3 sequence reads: CASSLASVDTGELFF. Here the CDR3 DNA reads TGTGCCAGCAGCTTGGCTAGCGTCGACACCGGGGAGCTGTTTTTT.

DNA for the CDR3: TGTGCCTGGAGCAGACAGGGAAACACTGAAGCTTTCTTT. This gives the protein CAWSRQGNTEAFF. The chain recombines TRBV30 with TRBJ1-1; 7 bases fit TRBD1. Germline loops: CDR1 GTSNPN, CDR2 SVGIG (reference sequence). CDR3 length: 13 amino acids. Losses at the gene ends were 3 bases for V and 2 bases for J; bases not matched to a gene: 3.

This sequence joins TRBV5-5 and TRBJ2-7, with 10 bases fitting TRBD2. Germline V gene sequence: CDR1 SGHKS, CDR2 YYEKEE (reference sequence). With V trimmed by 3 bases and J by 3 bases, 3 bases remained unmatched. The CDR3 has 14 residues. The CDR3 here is CASSSSGRGYEQYF. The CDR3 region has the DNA TGTGCCAGCAGCTCTAGCGGGAGAGGCTACGAGCAGTACTTC.

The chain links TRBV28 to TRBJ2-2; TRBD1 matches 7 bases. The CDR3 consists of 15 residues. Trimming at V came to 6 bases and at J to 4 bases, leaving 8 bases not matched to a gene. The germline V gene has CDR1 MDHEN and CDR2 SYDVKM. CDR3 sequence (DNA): TGTGCCAGCAGCCTCAAGTCAGGGGGCACCGGGGAGCTGTTTTTT. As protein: CASSLKSGGTGELFF.

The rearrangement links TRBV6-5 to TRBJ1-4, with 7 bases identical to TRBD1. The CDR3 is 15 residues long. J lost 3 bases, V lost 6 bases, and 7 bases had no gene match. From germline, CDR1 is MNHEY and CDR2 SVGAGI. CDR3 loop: CASRKTDRANEKLFF. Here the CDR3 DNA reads TGTGCCAGCAGAAAAACCGACAGGGCTAATGAAAAACTGTTTTTT.

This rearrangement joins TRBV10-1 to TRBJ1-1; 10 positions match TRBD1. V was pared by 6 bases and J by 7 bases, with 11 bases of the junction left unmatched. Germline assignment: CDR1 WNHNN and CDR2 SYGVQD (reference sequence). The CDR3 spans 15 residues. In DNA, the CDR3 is TGCGCCAGCAGCGCTCGGACAGGGGGTGGGGGTGAAGCTTTCTTT. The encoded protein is CASSARTGGGGEAFF.

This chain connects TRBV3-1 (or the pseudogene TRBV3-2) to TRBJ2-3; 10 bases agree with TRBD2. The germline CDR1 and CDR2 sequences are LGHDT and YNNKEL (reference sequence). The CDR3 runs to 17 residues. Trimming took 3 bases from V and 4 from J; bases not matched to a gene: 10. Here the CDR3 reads CASSQERLAGVADTQYF. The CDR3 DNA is TGTGCCAGCAGCCAGGAGCGCCTAGCGGGAGTCGCAGATACGCAGTATTTT.

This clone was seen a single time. The CDR3 DNA reads TGTGCCAGCTCACCACCCCAGGGACAGGGGTTAACTGAAGCTTTCTTT. Protein: CASSPPQGQGLTEAFF. The gene calls are TRBV18 and TRBJ1-1, with 10 nucleotides matching TRBD1. After removal of 0 bases from V and 5 bases from J, the junction contained 6 bases not matched to a gene. CDR3 length equals 16 residues. CDR1 KGHSH and CDR2 LQKENI come from the germline V gene. Looking up the rest from reference TRBV18 and TRBJ1-1 gives the full variable domain: NAGVMQNPRHLVRRRGQEARLRCSPMKGHSHVYWYRQLPEEGLKFMVYLQKENIIDESGMPKERFSAEFPKEGPSILRIQQVVRGDSAAYFCASSPPQGQGLTEAFFGQGTRLTVV.

The CDR3 region is CASSLYTGELFF. The DNA of the CDR3 is TGCGCCAGCAGCCTATACACCGGGGAGCTGTTTTTT. The J gene is TRBJ2-2, the V gene TRBV23-1; D call uncertain. TRBV23-1 is filed as an ORF, its function uncertain. The V end was cut by 6 bases, the J end by 3 bases, with 5 bases between. The CDR3 spans 12 residues.

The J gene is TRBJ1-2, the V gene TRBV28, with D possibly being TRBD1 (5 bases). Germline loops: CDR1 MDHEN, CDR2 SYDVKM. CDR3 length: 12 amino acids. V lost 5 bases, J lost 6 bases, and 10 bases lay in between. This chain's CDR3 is CASSGAGDGYTF. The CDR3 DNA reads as TGTGCCAGCAGTGGGGCTGGAGATGGCTACACCTTC.

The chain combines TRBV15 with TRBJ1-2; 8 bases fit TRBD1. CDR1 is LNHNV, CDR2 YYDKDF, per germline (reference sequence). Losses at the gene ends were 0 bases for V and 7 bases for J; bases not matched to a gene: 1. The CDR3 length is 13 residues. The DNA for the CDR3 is TGTGCCACCAGCAGAGAAGACAGGGGTGGCTACACCTTC. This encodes CATSREDRGGYTF.

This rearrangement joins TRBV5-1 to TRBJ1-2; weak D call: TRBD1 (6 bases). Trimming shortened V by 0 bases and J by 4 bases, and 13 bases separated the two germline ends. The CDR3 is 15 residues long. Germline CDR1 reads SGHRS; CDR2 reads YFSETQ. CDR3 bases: TGCGCCAGCAGCTTGGAGTCAGGGGCTTTCTATGGCTACACCTTC. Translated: CASSLESGAFYGYTF.

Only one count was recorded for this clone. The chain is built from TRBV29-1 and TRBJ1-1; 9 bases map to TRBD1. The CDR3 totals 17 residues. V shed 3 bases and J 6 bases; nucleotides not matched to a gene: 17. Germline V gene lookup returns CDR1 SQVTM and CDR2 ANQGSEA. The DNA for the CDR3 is TGCAGCGTTGAGGACAGGGGCCCTCTGGCTCCCCCCGCTGAAGCTTTCTTT. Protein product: CSVEDRGPLAPPAEAFF.

The CDR3 protein is CAWNLDRGYNSPLHF. CDR3 nucleotide sequence: TGTGCCTGGAATCTTGACAGGGGCTATAATTCACCCCTCCACTTT. The chain employs TRBV30 and TRBJ1-6; 8 bases fit TRBD1. Germline CDR1 is GTSNPN and CDR2 is SVGIG (reference sequence). Trimming at V came to 4 bases and at J to 3 bases, leaving 5 bases not matched to a gene. The CDR3 length is 15 residues.

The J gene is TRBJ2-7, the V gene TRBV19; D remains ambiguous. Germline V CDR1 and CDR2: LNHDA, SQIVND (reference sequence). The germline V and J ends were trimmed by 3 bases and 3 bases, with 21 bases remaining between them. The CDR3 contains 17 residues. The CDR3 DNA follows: TGTGCCAGTAGTATGGCCCCAACCGACGAGAGGAACTACGAGCAGTACTTC. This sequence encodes CASSMAPTDERNYEQYF.

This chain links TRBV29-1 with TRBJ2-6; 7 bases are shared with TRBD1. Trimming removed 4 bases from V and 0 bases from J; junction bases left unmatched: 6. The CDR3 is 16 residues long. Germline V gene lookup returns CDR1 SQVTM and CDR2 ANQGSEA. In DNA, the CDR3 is TGCAGCGTTGCCTGGACAGGAATCTCTGGGGCCAACGTCCTGACTTTC. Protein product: CSVAWTGISGANVLTF.

The CDR3 DNA is TGTGCCACCAGCAGAGCTCGAGCGGGCTCTGGAAACACCATATATTTT. Translating gives CATSRARAGSGNTIYF. The chain joins TRBV15 to TRBJ1-3, with D uncertain. CDR3 length: 16 residues. Trimming stripped 1 base from V and 0 bases from J, with 10 bases between. Germline V gene lookup returns CDR1 LNHNV and CDR2 YYDKDF (reference sequence).

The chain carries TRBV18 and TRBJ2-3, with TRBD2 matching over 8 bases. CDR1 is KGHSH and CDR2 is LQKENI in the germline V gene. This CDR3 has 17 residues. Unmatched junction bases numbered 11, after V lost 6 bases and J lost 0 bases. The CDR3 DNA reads TGTGCCAGCTCCTCCCCTAGCGGGTGGGGTAGCACAGATACGCAGTATTTT. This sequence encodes CASSSPSGWGSTDTQYF.

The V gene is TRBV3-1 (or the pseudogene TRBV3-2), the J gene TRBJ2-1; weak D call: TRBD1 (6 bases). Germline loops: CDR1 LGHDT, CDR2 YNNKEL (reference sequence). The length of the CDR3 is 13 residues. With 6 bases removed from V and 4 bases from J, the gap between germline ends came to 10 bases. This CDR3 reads CASRSTGYNEQFF. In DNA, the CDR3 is TGTGCCAGCAGGTCAACAGGGTACAATGAGCAGTTCTTC.

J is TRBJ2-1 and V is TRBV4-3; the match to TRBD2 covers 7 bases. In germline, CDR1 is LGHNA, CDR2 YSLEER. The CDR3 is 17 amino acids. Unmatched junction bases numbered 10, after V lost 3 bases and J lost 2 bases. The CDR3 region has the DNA TGCGCCAGCAGCCAGTACAGCTTTGGGGGGGCCTACAATGAGCAGTTCTTC. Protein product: CASSQYSFGGAYNEQFF.